Shown below are 17 T cell receptor beta chains from a single sample sequenced in a study of T cells in Graves' hyperthyroidism and ophthalmopathy. Amplification of TCR beta CDR3 regions used RNA as the template. HTBI primers drove first-round RT-PCR of the TCR CDR3. TCRdb itself ran the multiplex PCR reads through MiXCR, one entry per CDR3 protein. The table lists about 640,000 distinct CDR3 sequences, about a fifth of them singletons. What was sequenced was blood. All receptors come from a man aged 25-45 years with Graves' ophthalmopathy.

This clonotype has just a few counts. The chain links TRBV4-1 to TRBJ2-3; 7 positions agree with TRBD2. The J segment lost 0 bases and the V segment lost 1 base, leaving 7 bases of the junction unmatched. CDR3 length: 17 amino acids. Germline V lookup: CDR1 MGHRA, CDR2 YSYEKL. The CDR3 sequence: CASSQAWWRESTDTQYF. The CDR3 coding sequence is TGCGCCAGCAGCCAAGCATGGTGGCGGGAGAGCACAGATACGCAGTATTTT.

This clonotype was counted between two and nine times. The chain combines TRBV12-3 or TRBV12-4 with TRBJ2-1; 12 bases line up with TRBD2. The CDR3 has 14 residues. V dropped 6 bases and J dropped 7; count of bases not matched to a gene: 4. The CDR3 reads CASRLAGGPNEQFF. Written as DNA, the CDR3 is TGTGCCAGCAGGCTAGCGGGAGGGCCGAATGAGCAGTTCTTC.

The table lists this clonotype with a few counts. This chain connects TRBV28 to TRBJ2-1, with 10 bases that match TRBD2. The CDR3 has 16 residues. The germline gives CDR1 MDHEN, CDR2 SYDVKM. After removal of 2 bases from V and 9 bases from J, the junction contained 10 bases not matched to a gene. Written as DNA, the CDR3 is TGTGCCAGCAGTTTACCCCCGCCTAGCGGGAGTGGTGAGCAGTTCTTC. It translates to CASSLPPPSGSGEQFF.

This chain connects TRBV6-1 to TRBJ2-6; D is perhaps TRBD1 (5 bases). Trimming left V 2 bases short and J 0 bases short, with 5 bases between. CDR1 MNHNS and CDR2 SASEGT come from the germline V gene. CDR3 length equals 15 residues. CDR3 DNA sequence: TGTGCCAGCAGTGAAAGGGGCTCTGGGGCCAACGTCCTGACTTTC. Residues: CASSERGSGANVLTF.

This clonotype was observed many times. The J gene is TRBJ1-1, the V gene TRBV27; 8 positions agree with TRBD1. The CDR3 spans 13 residues. In germline, CDR1 is MNHEY, CDR2 SMNVEV (reference sequence). Unmatched junction bases numbered 3, after V lost 6 bases and J lost 3 bases. The CDR3 DNA sequence: TGTGCCAGCAGAACACAGGGGGACACTGAAGCTTTCTTT. It codes for CASRTQGDTEAFF.

This chain links TRBV29-1 with TRBJ1-1; D may be TRBD1 (5 bases). The CDR3 covers 14 residues. Trimming removed 1 base from V and 1 base from J, with 10 bases in between. Germline CDR1 reads SQVTM; CDR2 reads ANQGSEA. CDR3 bases: TGCAGCGTTGAAGTCCCAGGGTGGAACACTGAAGCTTTCTTT. This codes for CSVEVPGWNTEAFF.

This clonotype was counted many times. The J gene is TRBJ1-5, the V gene TRBV28; possibly TRBD1 for D (5 bases). Per germline, CDR1 MDHEN and CDR2 SYDVKM. The CDR3 spans 14 residues. Trimming took 7 bases from V and 1 from J, leaving 11 bases between them. CDR3 sequence (DNA): TGTGCCAGCACCCCCTGGGGCAGCAATCAGCCCCAGCATTTT. Translating it yields CASTPWGSNQPQHF.

This clonotype has at least ten counts. The chain is built from TRBV6-1 and TRBJ2-7; 9 bases map to TRBD2. Germline values: CDR1 MNHNS, CDR2 SASEGT. The CDR3 has 16 residues. With 7 bases clipped from V and 9 bases from J, the junction kept 19 bases outside the gene matches. CDR3 protein: CASTSRRGLALFGQYF. CDR3 DNA sequence: TGTGCCAGCACCTCCCGCCGGGGACTAGCACTTTTCGGGCAGTACTTC.

This clonotype turned up a few times. V is TRBV10-2 and J is TRBJ2-2; TRBD1 matches at 7 bases. The CDR3 has 15 amino acids. Germline CDR1 is WSHSY and CDR2 is SAAADI. The ends lost 4 bases at V and 4 bases at J; junction bases unmatched: 6. The CDR3 protein is CASSAWDRGTGELFF. CDR3 coding DNA: TGCGCCAGCAGTGCCTGGGACAGAGGCACCGGGGAGCTGTTTTTT.

This clonotype came up many times. The chain has TRBV27 and TRBJ2-2, with 14 bases identical to TRBD2. Germline V gives CDR1 MNHEY, CDR2 SMNVEV (reference sequence). This CDR3 is 15 amino acids long. The ends lost 5 bases at V and 5 bases at J; junction bases unmatched: 1. CDR3 DNA: TGTGCCAGCAGTAGACTAGCGGGAGGGACCGGGGAGCTGTTTTTT. Translating gives CASSRLAGGTGELFF.

The chain combines TRBV12-3 or TRBV12-4 with TRBJ2-7; perhaps TRBD2 as D (6 bases). CDR3 length: 14 residues. Trimming cost V 6 bases and J 0 bases, with 12 bases left between them. CDR3 sequence (DNA): TGTGCCAGCAGATTGGGACTGCACTCCTACGAGCAGTACTTC. It is translated as CASRLGLHSYEQYF.

This clonotype was seen many times. The chain is built from TRBV3-1 and TRBJ1-5; D gene uncertain. The CDR3 sequence is 13 residues long. Trimming removed 3 bases from V and 1 base from J, with 4 bases in between. Germline values: CDR1 LGHDT, CDR2 YNNKEL (reference sequence). DNA of the CDR3: TGTGCCAGCAGCCACCGCAGCAATCAGCCCCAGCATTTT. It yields the protein CASSHRSNQPQHF.

This clonotype was found many times. The chain couples TRBV11-2 to TRBJ2-1; 8 bases line up with TRBD2. The CDR3 is made up of 15 amino acids. J gave up 4 bases and V 5 bases, and 7 bases lay outside the gene matches. Germline assignment: CDR1 SGHAT and CDR2 FQNNGV. The CDR3 here is CASSAGTSSYNEQFF. The CDR3 DNA sequence: TGTGCCAGCAGCGCGGGGACTAGTTCGTACAATGAGCAGTTCTTC.

In its sample, this clonotype was seen many times. The V gene is TRBV29-1, the J gene TRBJ1-3; 7 bases are a match to TRBD1. The CDR3 is 15 amino acids. Germline V gene data show CDR1 as SQVTM and CDR2 as ANQGSEA. Unmatched junction bases numbered 6, after V lost 4 bases and J lost 0 bases. The CDR3 DNA is TGCAGCGTTGCTTCGGACAGGCCCTCTGGAAACACCATATATTTT. Translating gives CSVASDRPSGNTIYF.

Comment on this clonotype: Its ends do not fully match the called genes, so a read error is possible. V usage is TRBV5-1 and J usage is TRBJ2-3; TRBD2 agrees at 7 bases. The CDR3 sequence is 14 residues long. From germline, CDR1 is SGHRS and CDR2 YFSETQ. CDR3 sequence reads: CASSEGTITDTQYF. CDR3 DNA: TGTGCCAGCAGCGAGGGGACTATCACAGATACGCAGTATTTT.

In its sample, this clonotype was seen a few times. The chain couples TRBV7-9 to TRBJ2-1; TRBD1 aligns across 7 bases. The CDR3 runs to 14 residues. Trimming removed 5 bases from V and 4 bases from J; junction bases left unmatched: 5. Germline lookup yields CDR1 SEHNR and CDR2 FQNEAQ (reference sequence). CDR3 nucleotide sequence: TGTGCCAGCAGCGAGCCGACAGGGTACAATGAGCAGTTCTTC. It encodes CASSEPTGYNEQFF.

This clonotype was recorded many times. The chain is built from TRBV5-1 and TRBJ1-1; D is ambiguous. Germline values: CDR1 SGHRS, CDR2 YFSETQ. Trimming left V 0 bases short and J 1 base short, with 7 bases between. The CDR3 has 14 amino acids. The CDR3: CASSLAAANTEAFF. For the CDR3, the DNA is TGCGCCAGCAGCTTGGCGGCAGCGAACACTGAAGCTTTCTTT.